A selection of T cell receptor beta chains follows, all from one sample in a study of blood T cell repertoires in COVID-19. TCRdb's copy holds only in-frame clones and misses some; the assay was immunoSEQ multiplex PCR. The data contain about 250,000 clones, around 82% of them seen just once; the ten biggest clones take up around 3.6%. The specimen was PBMCs or T cells enriched from blood (not recorded which). These receptors were taken from a man in his forties or fifties who had recovered from COVID-19. The CDR3 runs from the conserved cysteine through the conserved F or W. The D gene is left open where the match is weak. Size is omitted from some rows. Given values are once, few, many or a class for expanded clones.

v_call,d_call,j_call,clone_size,cdr3_aa,cdr3_nt
TRBV11-2,-,TRBJ1-1,-,CASSLGGPGEAFF,TGTGCCAGCAGCTTAGGGGGCCCAGGGGAAGCTTTCTTT
TRBV5-1,-,TRBJ1-3,-,CASSLDTVDGNTIYF,TGCGCCAGCAGCTTGGACACAGTGGATGGAAACACCATATATTTT
TRBV5-1,-,TRBJ2-3,-,CASSLQGTDTQYF,TGCGCCAGCAGCTTACAGGGCACAGATACGCAGTATTTT
TRBV9,TRBD2,TRBJ2-1,-,CASSVLAGGPRNEQFF,TGTGCCAGCAGTGTACTAGCGGGAGGGCCGAGGAATGAGCAGTTCTTC
TRBV15,-,TRBJ1-4,few,CATSDLGTNEKLFF,TGTGCCACCAGCGACTTGGGGACAAACGAAAAACTGTTTTTT
TRBV11-3,-,TRBJ1-1,-,CASRPTQTHGTEAFF,TGTGCCAGCAGACCAACCCAGACCCACGGGACTGAAGCTTTCTTT
TRBV9,-,TRBJ2-7,-,CASSVGSEIYEQYF,TGTGCCAGCAGCGTAGGTAGCGAAATCTACGAGCAGTACTTC
TRBV2,TRBD2,TRBJ2-1,-,CASSEGGLAGVGEQFF,TGTGCCAGCAGTGAAGGGGGGCTAGCGGGAGTGGGTGAGCAGTTCTTC
TRBV5-1,-,TRBJ1-2,once,CASSLSDSYYYGYTF,TGCGCCAGCAGCCTCTCGGACTCCTATTACTATGGCTACACCTTC
TRBV5-1,-,TRBJ1-3,-,CASSLSGGNSGNTIYF,TGCGCCAGCAGCTTGTCTGGAGGAAACTCTGGAAACACCATATATTTT
TRBV11-3,-,TRBJ2-7,-,CASSPRGYEQYF,TGTGCCAGCAGCCCCCGAGGTTACGAGCAGTACTTC
TRBV28,TRBD1,TRBJ2-7,-,CASSLSAGGYEQYF,TGTGCCAGCAGTTTATCGGCAGGGGGCTACGAGCAGTACTTC
TRBV30,TRBD1,TRBJ1-4,-,CAWSVGQVKEKLFF,TGTGCCTGGAGTGTTGGACAGGTAAAAGAAAAACTGTTTTTT
TRBV6-6,TRBD1,TRBJ2-7,-,CASTLQAQGGSEQYF,TGTGCCAGCACCTTACAGGCACAGGGGGGCAGCGAGCAGTACTTC
TRBV11-2,-,TRBJ1-3,-,CATRQSSGNTIYF,TGTGCCACCAGACAGTCCTCTGGAAACACCATATATTTT
TRBV5-6,-,TRBJ2-7,-,CASSHRRRTYEQYF,TGTGCCAGCAGCCACCGCCGCAGGACCTACGAGCAGTACTTC
TRBV30,-,TRBJ1-6,few,CAWSVNRAESPLHF,TGTGCCTGGAGTGTAAACAGGGCGGAATCACCCCTCCACTTT
TRBV6-5,TRBD2,TRBJ2-1,-,CASSPTSGDYNEQFF,TGTGCCAGCAGCCCAACTAGCGGGGATTACAATGAGCAGTTCTTC
TRBV3-1/TRBV3-2,-,TRBJ1-2,-,CASRSSLGGVNYGYTF,TGTGCCAGCAGGTCCTCGTTGGGGGGGGTAAACTATGGCTACACCTTC
TRBV29-1,-,TRBJ2-5,-,CSVDRVGETQYF,TGCAGCGTTGACAGGGTTGGAGAGACCCAGTACTTC
TRBV10-2,TRBD1,TRBJ1-2,-,CASRAGGANYGYTF,TGCGCCAGCAGGGCAGGGGGCGCTAACTATGGCTACACCTTC
TRBV7-2,TRBD2,TRBJ2-3,once,CASSPGTSGSVDTQYF,TGTGCCAGCAGCCCTGGGACTAGCGGGAGCGTAGATACGCAGTATTTT
TRBV10-3,TRBD2,TRBJ2-5,-,CATGGTETQYF,TGTGCCACCGGGGGGACGGAGACCCAGTACTTC
TRBV3-1/TRBV3-2,TRBD1,TRBJ1-1,-,CASSQNRGLNTEAFF,TGTGCCAGCAGCCAGAACAGGGGGCTGAACACTGAAGCTTTCTTT
TRBV11-3,TRBD1,TRBJ1-4,-,CASAPGQGNEKLFF,TGTGCCAGCGCTCCGGGACAGGGTAATGAAAAACTGTTTTTT
TRBV6-4,TRBD1,TRBJ2-3,-,CASSGTGGLDTQYF,TGTGCCAGCAGTGGGACAGGGGGCTTAGATACGCAGTATTTT
TRBV4-1,TRBD2,TRBJ2-1,once,CASSQDTAGGLNEQFF,TGCGCCAGCAGCCAAGATACAGCGGGGGGCCTCAATGAGCAGTTCTTC
TRBV11-3,TRBD2,TRBJ2-3,-,CASSGLGGRGTDTQYF,TGTGCCAGCTCCGGGCTAGGCGGGAGGGGAACAGATACGCAGTATTTT
TRBV23-1,TRBD1,TRBJ1-1,-,CASSHPRPGTGRTMNTEAFF,TGCGCCAGCAGTCACCCCCGTCCCGGGACAGGGAGGACTATGAACACTGAAGCTTTCTTT
TRBV5-1,-,TRBJ1-4,-,CASSLALPGDEKLFF,TGCGCCAGCAGCTTGGCGCTGCCGGGGGATGAAAAACTGTTTTTT
TRBV7-8,TRBD1,TRBJ1-1,-,CASSLRAGGAMNTEAFF,TGTGCCAGCAGCTTAAGGGCAGGGGGCGCGATGAACACTGAAGCTTTCTTT
TRBV6-4,-,TRBJ2-7,-,CASSDKGGYSYEQYF,TGTGCCAGCAGTGACAAGGGAGGTTATAGCTACGAGCAGTACTTC
TRBV28,-,TRBJ2-7,-,CASSSERDTYYEQYF,TGTGCCAGCAGTTCAGAGAGGGACACCTACTACGAGCAGTACTTC
TRBV7-6,TRBD1,TRBJ2-2,-,CASSPVLGTGILTGELFF,TGTGCCAGCAGCCCAGTTCTTGGGACAGGGATTTTGACCGGGGAGCTGTTTTTT
TRBV11-2,TRBD2,TRBJ2-7,once,CASSPGLVTYEQYF,TGTGCCAGCAGTCCAGGACTAGTCACTTACGAGCAGTACTTC
TRBV18,TRBD1,TRBJ1-2,once,CASSPQGARGYTF,TGTGCCAGCTCACCCCAGGGGGCTCGTGGCTACACCTTC
TRBV27,TRBD2,TRBJ2-7,few,CASSPSSSGSYVREQYF,TGTGCCAGCAGTCCGAGCTCTAGCGGGAGTTATGTTAGGGAGCAGTACTTC
TRBV7-3,-,TRBJ1-1,-,CASSSRAGTSEAFF,TGTGCCAGCAGCTCAAGAGCCGGGACATCTGAAGCTTTCTTT
TRBV2,-,TRBJ1-3,-,CASVGELSGNTIYF,TGTGCCAGCGTCGGGGAGCTCTCTGGAAACACCATATATTTT
TRBV19,TRBD1,TRBJ1-6,-,CASMLTGISPLHF,TGTGCCAGTATGCTGACAGGGATTTCACCCCTCCACTTT
TRBV18,-,TRBJ2-2,-,CASSPRDRGGANTGELFF,TGTGCCAGCTCACCACGTGACAGGGGAGGGGCGAACACCGGGGAGCTGTTTTTT
TRBV5-1,TRBD1,TRBJ1-2,-,CASRQGAFDYGYTF,TGCGCCAGCCGACAGGGGGCATTTGACTATGGCTACACCTTC
TRBV11-3,-,TRBJ2-3,once,CASSLGWRDRSTDTQYF,TGTGCCAGCAGCTTAGGTTGGCGGGACAGAAGCACAGATACGCAGTATTTT
TRBV5-4,-,TRBJ2-7,-,CASSYTRGEQYF,TGTGCCAGCAGCTATACTAGAGGCGAGCAGTACTTC
TRBV2,-,TRBJ2-7,-,CASSFERLSYEQYF,TGTGCCAGCAGTTTTGAAAGACTCTCCTACGAGCAGTACTTC
TRBV5-6,-,TRBJ2-7,-,CASSKTGISRPYEQYF,TGTGCCAGCAGCAAAACAGGGATAAGCCGTCCCTACGAGCAGTACTTC
TRBV6-5,-,TRBJ1-1,few,CASSYAQGNTEAFF,TGTGCCAGCAGTTATGCTCAGGGTAACACTGAAGCTTTCTTT
TRBV9,-,TRBJ1-1,-,CASSVLGGQGTEAFF,TGTGCCAGCAGCGTTTTGGGGGGGCAGGGCACTGAAGCTTTCTTT
TRBV10-3,-,TRBJ2-3,-,CAISQGGLVADTQYF,TGTGCCATCAGCCAGGGGGGACTAGTGGCAGATACGCAGTATTTT
TRBV15,TRBD1,TRBJ1-4,-,CATSQVGTGRRATNEKLFF,TGTGCCACCAGCCAAGTCGGGACAGGGAGAAGAGCAACTAATGAAAAACTGTTTTTT
TRBV3-1/TRBV3-2,TRBD1,TRBJ2-5,-,CASSQYRGETQYF,TGTGCCAGCAGCCAATACAGGGGGGAGACCCAGTACTTC
TRBV5-6,TRBD1,TRBJ1-6,-,CASSLFPGQGGSPLHF,TGTGCCAGCAGCTTGTTCCCGGGACAGGGGGGTTCACCCCTCCACTTT
TRBV7-9,TRBD1,TRBJ2-7,-,CASSRDRDHEQYF,TGTGCCAGCAGCCGGGACAGGGACCACGAGCAGTACTTC
TRBV12-3/TRBV12-4,-,TRBJ2-2,-,CASRAENTGELFF,TGTGCCTCTAGAGCGGAGAACACCGGGGAGCTGTTTTTT
TRBV5-6,TRBD1,TRBJ2-7,-,CASSLQGVLYEQYF,TGTGCCAGCAGCTTGCAGGGGGTCCTCTACGAGCAGTACTTC
TRBV11-2,-,TRBJ2-1,-,CASSLGGWNNEQFF,TGTGCCAGCAGCTTAGGGGGCTGGAACAATGAGCAGTTCTTC
TRBV28,-,TRBJ1-1,-,CASLRASLGNTEAFF,TGTGCCAGCCTAAGAGCTTCACTAGGGAACACTGAAGCTTTCTTT